This entry describes one TCR beta chain. CDR3 length: 14 amino acids. V shed 6 bases and J 3 bases; nucleotides not matched to a gene: 2. CDR1 MNHNS and CDR2 SASEGT come from the germline V gene. After constant-region reverse-primer amplification, full-length variable regions underwent semi-nested PCR with Nested Universal Primer A. TCRdb redid the calling of the 5' RACE reads with MiXCR, one entry per CDR3 protein. The table has 35,000 to 50,000 distinct CDR3 sequences, around 30% seen once. Material: tumor-infiltrating memory CD4+ T cells sorted from the breast tumor. Subset specified: memory CD4+ T cells, CD4+CD45RO+CD25-. The chain couples TRBV6-1 to TRBJ2-1, with 10 bases matching TRBD1. This TCR derives from a female donor with breast cancer. CDR3: CASRWDRGYNEQFF. CDR3 DNA sequence: TGTGCCAGCAGGTGGGACAGGGGCTACAATGAGCAGTTCTTC.